These 29 T cell receptor beta chains originate from one sample sequenced in a study of Graves' ophthalmopathy and Graves' hyperthyroidism. Amplification targeted the TCR beta CDR3 regions, with RNA transcripts as the source material. Amplification began with first-round RT-PCR using HTBI primers, then second-round multiplex PCR was performed. TCRdb analysed the multiplex PCR reads with MiXCR anew, one entry per CDR3 protein. The repertoire holds 900,000 to 1,200,000 distinct CDR3 sequences, with 36% as singletons. What was sequenced was peripheral blood or thyroid tissue (not recorded which). The receptors were sampled from an adult man with Graves' hyperthyroidism.

This clonotype was counted many times. The chain couples TRBV14 to TRBJ2-7; D remains unclear. The CDR3 length is 12 residues. The germline V gene has CDR1 SGHDN and CDR2 FVKESK. Trimming removed 1 base from V and 3 bases from J, with 4 bases in between. In DNA, the CDR3 is TGTGCCAGCAGCCAAGGGATCTACGAGCAGTACTTC. Translation gives CASSQGIYEQYF.

The chain combines TRBV28 with TRBJ2-7; perhaps TRBD2 as D (6 bases). V was clipped by 5 bases and J by 1 base, with 18 bases between them. Germline CDR1 MDHEN, CDR2 SYDVKM. This CDR3 comprises 16 residues. DNA for the CDR3: TGTGCCAGCAGTGCCCCACTTTGGAGGGATTCCTACGAGCAGTACTTC. Translating it yields CASSAPLWRDSYEQYF.

This chain connects TRBV2 to TRBJ1-4, with 8 bases matching TRBD1. Trimming removed 3 bases from V and 5 bases from J; junction bases left unmatched: 2. CDR1 and CDR2 from the germline V gene are SNHLY and FYNNEI. This CDR3 has 14 residues. The CDR3 region has the DNA TGTGCCAGCAGTGAGGGACAGGCCAATGAAAAACTGTTTTTT. Translated: CASSEGQANEKLFF.

The chain has TRBV19 and TRBJ1-4; 10 nucleotides line up with TRBD1. The CDR3 spans 17 residues. Germline assignment: CDR1 LNHDA and CDR2 SQIVND (reference sequence). V was pared by 4 bases and J by 4 bases, with 9 bases of the junction left unmatched. The chain's CDR3 is CASSTTGGGSYNEKLFF. CDR3 in DNA: TGTGCCAGTAGTACGACAGGGGGCGGATCTTATAATGAAAAACTGTTTTTT. Based on the CDR3 plus reference TRBV19 and TRBJ1-4, the full variable domain is DGGITQSPKYLFRKEGQNVTLSCEQNLNHDAMYWYRQDPGQGLRLIYYSQIVNDFQKGDIAEGYSVSREKKESFPLTVTSAQKNPTAFYLCASSTTGGGSYNEKLFFGSGTQLSVL.

There are many counts of this clonotype. CDR3 amino acids: CASSQQFPPGPSMNGYTF. The CDR3 coding sequence is TGCGCCAGCAGCCAACAATTCCCACCGGGCCCTAGTATGAATGGCTACACCTTC. The chain combines TRBV4-3 with TRBJ1-2; D gene unclear. Between the trimmed V and J ends, which lost 2 bases and 6 bases, there was a span of 25 bases. Germline V gene lookup returns CDR1 LGHNA and CDR2 YSLEER. The CDR3 has 18 residues.

The table lists this clonotype with a few counts. The chain joins TRBV9 to TRBJ1-2; the D is unclear. Trimming removed 0 bases from V and 10 bases from J, with 7 bases in between. The CDR3 totals 11 residues. Looked up from germline, CDR1 is SGDLS and CDR2 is YYNGEE. CDR3 protein: CASSVGRSYTF. The CDR3 DNA follows: TGTGCCAGCAGCGTAGGGCGTTCCTACACCTTC. The variable domain in full, completed from reference TRBV9 and TRBJ1-2, reads DSGVTQTPKHLITATGQRVTLRCSPRSGDLSVYWYQQSLDQGLQFLIQYYNGEERAKGNILERFSAQQFPDLHSELNLSSLELGDSALYFCASSVGRSYTFGSGTRLTVV.

The chain combines TRBV5-6 with TRBJ2-7; D is unclear. Germline lookup yields CDR1 SGHDT and CDR2 YYEEEE. There are 15 residues in the CDR3. The V and J ends lost 4 bases and 2 bases respectively, with 16 bases between them. CDR3 sequence: CASSPTILAPYEQYF. The CDR3 DNA sequence: TGTGCCAGCAGCCCCACCATCCTCGCCCCCTACGAGCAGTACTTC.

The rearrangement links TRBV29-1 to TRBJ1-6; perhaps TRBD1 as D (5 bases). The V gene lost 1 base and the J gene lost 8 bases, with 6 bases spanning the gap. The CDR3 spans 12 residues. Germline V gene lookup returns CDR1 SQVTM and CDR2 ANQGSEA. The CDR3 reads CSVEGGDSPLHF. CDR3 DNA sequence: TGCAGCGTTGAAGGGGGGGATTCACCCCTCCACTTT.

This clonotype came up many times. The chain has TRBV20-1 and TRBJ2-7, with 9 bases fitting TRBD2. Germline V CDR1 and CDR2: DFQATT, SNEGSKA (reference sequence). The V segment lost 6 bases and the J segment 0 bases; nucleotides outside the gene matches: 9. The CDR3 extends over 15 amino acids. The CDR3 DNA reads as TGCAGTGCCAGTGGTAGCGGGAGCATCTCCTACGAGCAGTACTTC. Its protein is CSASGSGSISYEQYF.

This clonotype was detected many times. The V gene is TRBV20-1, the J gene TRBJ2-7; 7 bases fit TRBD1. From germline, CDR1 is DFQATT and CDR2 SNEGSKA (reference sequence). V dropped 5 bases and J dropped 3; count of bases not matched to a gene: 13. This CDR3 region has 15 residues. The CDR3 protein is CSAEAADRDSYEQYF. The DNA for the CDR3 is TGCAGTGCTGAGGCAGCCGACCGGGACAGCTACGAGCAGTACTTC.

The rearrangement links TRBV5-1 to TRBJ2-7, with a weak D call TRBD2 (5 bases). Trimming stripped 0 bases from V and 2 bases from J, with 12 bases between. The length of the CDR3 is 15 residues. The germline gives CDR1 SGHRS, CDR2 YFSETQ. The CDR3 DNA is TGCGCCAGCAGCTTGGAGTCTAGCAAAGCCTACGAGCAGTACTTC. Its protein is CASSLESSKAYEQYF.

Worth noting for this clonotype: This likely comes from a read error, as the CDR3 has no conserved phenylalanine or tryptophan at its end. The chain links TRBV10-3 to TRBJ1-2; possible D gene TRBD1, 6 bases. In germline, CDR1 is ENHRY, CDR2 SYGVKD. The V and J ends lost 8 bases and 6 bases respectively, with 16 bases between them. This CDR3 region has 13 residues. The DNA of the CDR3 is TGTGCCATCCGATCTGACAGGTATAATGGCTACACCCTC. Protein: CAIRSDRYNGYTL.

This clonotype was seen at least ten times. The gene calls are TRBV20-1 and TRBJ2-5; TRBD2 agrees at 13 bases. V shed 3 bases, J shed 4 bases, and the junction held 2 bases outside the gene matches. The CDR3 sequence is 14 residues long. Germline V CDR1 and CDR2: DFQATT, SNEGSKA (reference sequence). DNA for the CDR3: TGCAGTGCTAGGAGGACTAGCGGGAGAGAGACCCAGTACTTC. This sequence encodes CSARRTSGRETQYF.

This clonotype has at least ten counts. V and J are TRBV7-2 and TRBJ2-7, with D perhaps matching TRBD2 (6 bases). This CDR3 contains 14 residues. Trimming stripped 6 bases from V and 4 bases from J, with 16 bases between. Germline CDR1 and CDR2: SGHTA and FQGNSA. As DNA, the CDR3 is TGTGCCAGCAGGGTGGGGACTCCGGGGTACGAGCAGTACTTC. It encodes CASRVGTPGYEQYF. Filled out from reference TRBV7-2 and TRBJ2-7, the complete variable domain reads GAGVSQSPSNKVTEKGKDVELRCDPISGHTALYWYRQSLGQGLEFLIYFQGNSAPDKSGLPSDRFSAERTGGSVSTLTIQRTQQEDSAVYLCASRVGTPGYEQYFGPGTRLTVT.

This clonotype has only one observation. This chain connects TRBV20-1 to TRBJ1-6; maybe TRBD1 (5 bases). Looked up from germline, CDR1 is DFQATT and CDR2 is SNEGSKA (reference sequence). The V end was cut by 1 base, the J end by 2 bases, with 21 bases between. CDR3 length: 19 amino acids. The CDR3 region has the DNA TGCAGTGCTAGAGGATCAGTAAGAACCGGGACGACCTATAATTCACCCCTCCACTTT. Translated: CSARGSVRTGTTYNSPLHF.

This clonotype turned up a few times. The chain links TRBV10-3 to TRBJ2-7, with 8 nucleotides matching TRBD2. V dropped 10 bases and J dropped 6; count of bases not matched to a gene: 5. Per the germline V gene, CDR1 is ENHRY and CDR2 is SYGVKD. The CDR3 is 11 amino acids. Written as DNA, the CDR3 is TGTGCCACCAGCGCGGGAGGCGAGCAGTACTTC. It is translated as CATSAGGEQYF.

The chain couples TRBV5-1 to TRBJ1-5, with 8 bases fitting TRBD1. Germline-derived CDR1 and CDR2 are SGHRS and YFSETQ. Trimming took 0 bases from V and 6 from J; bases not matched to a gene: 11. This CDR3 comprises 17 residues. CDR3 nucleotide sequence: TGCGCCAGCAGCTTGGTTCCAGGACAGGGAGAGAGTCAGCCCCAGCATTTT. Its protein product is CASSLVPGQGESQPQHF.

This clonotype was observed at least ten times. The chain has TRBV10-2 and TRBJ2-7; 13 bases agree with TRBD2. The V gene end was trimmed by 6 bases and the J gene end by 2 bases; junction bases not matched to a gene: 4. CDR3 length equals 15 residues. Germline V gene lookup returns CDR1 WSHSY and CDR2 SAAADI. DNA for the CDR3: TGCGCCAGCAGCCTGACTAGCGGGAGGCCCTACGAGCAGTACTTC. It specifies CASSLTSGRPYEQYF.

On this clonotype itself: A much larger clone lies a single base off, so this may be a read error. The chain combines TRBV7-9 with TRBJ1-1; D is unresolved. V was cut by 2 bases and J by 5 bases, with 9 bases left in between. The CDR3 is 13 residues long. Germline lookup yields CDR1 SEHNR and CDR2 FQNEAQ (reference sequence). CDR3 loop: CASSLMVATEAFF. The CDR3 DNA reads TGTGCCAGCAGCTTAATGGTGGCAACTGAAGCTTTCTTT.

This clonotype came up many times. J is TRBJ1-4 and V is TRBV7-2; 9 bases align to TRBD1. V trimming: 5 bases; J trimming: 7 bases; junction bases outside the gene matches: 8. CDR3 length: 15 residues. Germline V gene sequence: CDR1 SGHTA, CDR2 FQGNSA. This CDR3 is CASSLTQGAREKLFF. As DNA, the CDR3 is TGTGCCAGCAGCCTAACACAGGGGGCGCGTGAAAAACTGTTTTTT. Full variable domain (remainder filled in from reference TRBV7-2 and TRBJ1-4): GAGVSQSPSNKVTEKGKDVELRCDPISGHTALYWYRQSLGQGLEFLIYFQGNSAPDKSGLPSDRFSAERTGGSVSTLTIQRTQQEDSAVYLCASSLTQGAREKLFFGSGTQLSVL.

Comments on this clonotype: A much larger clone differs from this one at a single base, so this may be a read error. The chain carries TRBV7-2 and TRBJ1-2; 8 bases fit TRBD1. Germline assignment: CDR1 SGHTA and CDR2 FQGNSA. After removal of 5 bases from V and 7 bases from J, the junction contained 9 bases not matched to a gene. The CDR3 has 14 residues. CDR3: CASSRGAGGVGYTF. The CDR3 DNA is TGTGCCAGCAGCCGGGGGGCAGGGGGCGTTGGCTACACCTTC.

This clonotype was detected a few times. The rearrangement links TRBV6-2 or TRBV6-3 to TRBJ2-7, with 7 positions matching TRBD1. V lost 5 bases to trimming and J lost 4 bases; unmatched junction nucleotides: 11. The CDR3 totals 15 residues. In germline, CDR1 is MNHEY, CDR2 SVGEGT. CDR3 in amino acids: CASSLGGQSLYEQYF. The DNA of the CDR3 is TGTGCCAGCAGTCTTGGGGGACAGAGCCTTTACGAGCAGTACTTC.

This clonotype occurred many times. The chain has TRBV20-1 and TRBJ1-1, with a tentative D call TRBD1 (5 bases). The V gene's germline CDR1 is DFQATT and CDR2 SNEGSKA (reference sequence). The CDR3 totals 11 residues. The V end was cut by 6 bases, the J end by 3 bases, with 8 bases between. The CDR3 region is CSATGHTEAFF. The CDR3 nucleotides read TGCAGTGCAACGGGACACACTGAAGCTTTCTTT.

This clonotype turned up a few times. CDR3 loop: CAISEVPGHRKNYGYTF. CDR3 nucleotide sequence: TGTGCCATCAGTGAGGTCCCGGGACATAGAAAGAACTATGGCTACACCTTC. The rearrangement uses TRBV10-3 and TRBJ1-2, with a weak D call TRBD1 (6 bases). The germline V gene has CDR1 ENHRY and CDR2 SYGVKD. The CDR3 spans 17 residues. Trimming took 2 bases from V and 2 from J, leaving 18 bases between them.

The sample holds a few counts of this clonotype. V usage is TRBV6-1 and J usage is TRBJ2-7; D is unclear. The V gene lost 2 bases and the J gene lost 4 bases, with 6 bases spanning the gap. The CDR3 length is 12 residues. From germline, CDR1 is MNHNS and CDR2 SASEGT. The CDR3 bases are TGTGCCAGCAGTGAATGGGCGTACGAGCAGTACTTC. Encoded protein: CASSEWAYEQYF.

The sample holds one count of this clonotype. The rearrangement joins TRBV7-9 to TRBJ2-5; tentative D call: TRBD1 (5 bases). V gave up 1 base and J gave up 9 bases, with 15 bases separating them. CDR3 size: 14 residues. Germline values: CDR1 SEHNR, CDR2 FQNEAQ (reference sequence). The CDR3 DNA sequence: TGTGCCAGCAGCTTAGTAGGGCAGGGTCAGCCCCAGTACTTC. It translates to CASSLVGQGQPQYF.

The chain combines TRBV20-1 with TRBJ1-2; D is unresolved. This CDR3 is built from 12 residues. Germline V gene data show CDR1 as DFQATT and CDR2 as SNEGSKA (reference sequence). Trimming removed 3 bases from V and 4 bases from J, with 9 bases in between. The CDR3 loop reads CSASVVGYGYTF. CDR3 sequence (DNA): TGCAGTGCTAGTGTTGTGGGCTATGGCTACACCTTC.

The V call is TRBV7-2, the J call TRBJ2-7, with 9 nucleotides matching TRBD2. CDR1 is SGHTA, CDR2 FQGNSA, per germline. V lost 8 bases, J lost 6 bases, and 14 bases stayed unmatched. This CDR3 spans 15 amino acids. The CDR3 protein is CASSSLRGGQSEQYF. The CDR3 nucleotides are TGTGCCAGCTCGTCGTTGCGGGGGGGCCAGTCCGAGCAGTACTTC.

This clonotype has at least ten counts. The V and J genes are TRBV5-1 and TRBJ1-2; TRBD1 agrees at 8 bases. Germline trimming cut 4 bases from V and 5 bases from J; bases unmatched to any gene: 16. The CDR3 loop spans 17 amino acids. The V gene's germline CDR1 is SGHRS and CDR2 YFSETQ. The CDR3, as DNA: TGCGCCAGCAGCCCCGGGACAGGTCCCTTCGTGGGGTATGGCTACACCTTC. Residues: CASSPGTGPFVGYGYTF.